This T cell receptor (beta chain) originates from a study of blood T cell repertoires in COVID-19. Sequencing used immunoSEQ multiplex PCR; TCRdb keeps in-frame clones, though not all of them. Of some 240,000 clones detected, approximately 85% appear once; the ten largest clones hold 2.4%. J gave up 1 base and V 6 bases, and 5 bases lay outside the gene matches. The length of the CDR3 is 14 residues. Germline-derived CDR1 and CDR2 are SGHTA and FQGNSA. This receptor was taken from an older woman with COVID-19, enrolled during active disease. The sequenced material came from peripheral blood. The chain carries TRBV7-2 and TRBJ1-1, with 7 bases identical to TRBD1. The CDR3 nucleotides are TGTGCCAGCAGTTCCTGGACAGGGAACACTGAAGCTTTCTTT. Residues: CASSSWTGNTEAFF.